Below, 14 T cell receptor beta chains from the same sample are listed, as sequenced in a study of blood T cell repertoires in COVID-19. Libraries were prepared by immunoSEQ multiplex PCR; TCRdb keeps only in-frame clonotypes and omits some of them. The sample includes approximately 100,000 clones, about 90% of them seen just once. The source material was peripheral blood. The receptor set was obtained from a man in his 70s with acute or convalescent COVID-19.

The chain carries TRBV27 and TRBJ1-6; a weak D match, TRBD1 (5 bases). In germline, CDR1 is MNHEY, CDR2 SMNVEV (reference sequence). V was trimmed by 2 bases and J by 10 bases, leaving 18 bases between them. The CDR3 has 16 residues. The CDR3 reads CASSLLHDSRPSPLHF. CDR3 coding DNA: TGTGCCAGCAGTTTACTCCACGACAGCCGTCCGTCACCCCTCCACTTT.

This chain uses TRBV7-2 with TRBJ1-2; 7 bases line up with TRBD1. Trimming removed 5 bases from V and 1 base from J; junction bases left unmatched: 10. This CDR3 contains 16 residues. CDR1 is SGHTA and CDR2 is FQGNSA in the germline V gene. CDR3 nucleotides: TGTGCCAGCAGCGTCCAGGGGGGACAGATTAACTATGGCTACACCTTC. It codes for CASSVQGGQINYGYTF. The full variable domain, rest sourced from reference TRBV7-2 and TRBJ1-2, is GAGVSQSPSNKVTEKGKDVELRCDPISGHTALYWYRQSLGQGLEFLIYFQGNSAPDKSGLPSDRFSAERTGGSVSTLTIQRTQQEDSAVYLCASSVQGGQINYGYTFGSGTRLTVV.

This sequence joins TRBV6-6 and TRBJ2-1; 9 nucleotides line up with TRBD2. The CDR3 covers 15 residues. Germline loops: CDR1 MNHNY, CDR2 SVGAGI (reference sequence). V was clipped by 6 bases and J by 2 bases; unmatched bases: 5. CDR3 loop: CASRLSGGPYNEQFF. The DNA of the CDR3 is TGTGCCAGCAGGCTGAGCGGGGGGCCCTACAATGAGCAGTTCTTC.

V is TRBV19 and J is TRBJ1-4, with TRBD1 matching over 7 bases. Per germline, CDR1 LNHDA and CDR2 SQIVND (reference sequence). This CDR3 region has 14 residues. V trimming: 5 bases; J trimming: 4 bases; junction bases outside the gene matches: 4. The CDR3 bases are TGTGCCAGTAGTGTGCAGGGGGGTAATGAAAAACTGTTTTTT. Translating it yields CASSVQGGNEKLFF.

The rearrangement joins TRBV19 to TRBJ1-2, with D perhaps matching TRBD1 (6 bases). Germline CDR1 LNHDA, CDR2 SQIVND (reference sequence). The CDR3 sequence is 14 residues long. V was trimmed by 1 base and J by 5 bases, leaving 11 bases between them. As DNA, the CDR3 is TGTGCCAGTAGTATAGGGGGGCAGAAGTATGGCTACACCTTC. Translation gives CASSIGGQKYGYTF. Based on the CDR3 plus reference TRBV19 and TRBJ1-2, the full variable domain is DGGITQSPKYLFRKEGQNVTLSCEQNLNHDAMYWYRQDPGQGLRLIYYSQIVNDFQKGDIAEGYSVSREKKESFPLTVTSAQKNPTAFYLCASSIGGQKYGYTFGSGTRLTVV.

The chain uses TRBV5-6 and TRBJ1-1; 7 bases are shared with TRBD1. This CDR3 has 17 amino acids. Germline V gene data show CDR1 as SGHDT and CDR2 as YYEEEE. V dropped 3 bases and J dropped 1; count of bases not matched to a gene: 12. CDR3 sequence reads: CASSSAGQESWNTEAFF. The CDR3 region has the DNA TGTGCCAGCAGCTCGGCCGGACAGGAGTCCTGGAACACTGAAGCTTTCTTT.

This clone was counted between two and nine times. This chain joins TRBV7-9 and TRBJ2-7, with a tentative D call TRBD1 (6 bases). The germline V gene encodes CDR1 SEHNR and CDR2 FQNEAQ (reference sequence). The CDR3 sequence is 14 residues long. Trimming stripped 5 bases from V and 8 bases from J, with 19 bases between. CDR3 coding DNA: TGTGCCAGCAGCCAAGGGGGATCCCCTGGGAAGCAGTACTTC. This encodes CASSQGGSPGKQYF.

V usage is TRBV5-1 and J usage is TRBJ1-5, with D possibly matching TRBD1 (6 bases). Germline lookup yields CDR1 SGHRS and CDR2 YFSETQ. Between the trimmed V and J ends, which lost 2 bases and 8 bases, there was a span of 14 bases. The CDR3 totals 14 residues. The CDR3 DNA follows: TGCGCCAGCAGCTTACAGGGAGGGGAAGAGCCCCAGCATTTT. This translates into CASSLQGGEEPQHF.

V usage is TRBV3-1 (or the pseudogene TRBV3-2) and J usage is TRBJ2-7; 7 bases are a match to TRBD2. The V gene end was trimmed by 1 base and the J gene end by 3 bases; junction bases not matched to a gene: 12. The CDR3 sequence is 17 residues long. From germline, CDR1 is LGHDT and CDR2 YNNKEL (reference sequence). The CDR3 DNA follows: TGTGCCAGCAGCCAAGTTGGGCGGGGGAAATGGGGCTACGAGCAGTACTTC. The encoded protein is CASSQVGRGKWGYEQYF.

Only a few counts were recorded for this clone. CDR3 sequence reads: CASSSDRLSTDTQYF. The CDR3 bases are TGCGCCAGCAGCTCGGACAGGCTTAGCACAGATACGCAGTATTTT. This chain uses TRBV5-1 with TRBJ2-3; 7 bases agree with TRBD1. This CDR3 is 15 amino acids long. The germline CDR1 and CDR2 sequences are SGHRS and YFSETQ. With 3 bases clipped from V and 0 bases from J, the junction kept 4 bases outside the gene matches.

The rearrangement links TRBV19 to TRBJ2-5; the match to TRBD2 covers 14 bases. The CDR3 is 18 amino acids. Germline CDR1 is LNHDA and CDR2 is SQIVND (reference sequence). The ends lost 6 bases at V and 2 bases at J; junction bases unmatched: 11. Here the CDR3 reads CASRGGLAGGVEQETQYF. CDR3 sequence (DNA): TGTGCCAGTAGAGGAGGACTAGCGGGGGGCGTTGAACAAGAGACCCAGTACTTC.

The chain is built from TRBV6-1 and TRBJ2-5; 13 bases are a match to TRBD2. Germline loops: CDR1 MNHNS, CDR2 SASEGT. The V gene end was trimmed by 1 base and the J gene end by 5 bases; junction bases not matched to a gene: 7. There are 17 residues in the CDR3. In nucleotides, the CDR3 is TGTGCCAGCAGTGAAGGACTAGCGGGGGGAGGCCTGGAGACCCAGTACTTC. This translates into CASSEGLAGGGLETQYF.

This chain uses TRBV19 with TRBJ2-5, with D perhaps TRBD2 (6 bases). The CDR3 spans 15 residues. CDR1 is LNHDA, CDR2 SQIVND, per germline (reference sequence). The V end lost 1 base, the J end lost 4 bases, and 13 bases lay between the germline ends. The CDR3 loop is CASSIGGGRVETQYF. The CDR3 region has the DNA TGTGCCAGTAGTATAGGGGGAGGCAGGGTAGAGACCCAGTACTTC.

The chain is built from TRBV30 and TRBJ1-2; perhaps TRBD1 as D (5 bases). CDR1 GTSNPN and CDR2 SVGIG come from the germline V gene (reference sequence). This CDR3 contains 14 residues. The V end was cut by 7 bases, the J end by 4 bases, with 19 bases between. The CDR3 sequence: CASIWGREAYGYTF. For the CDR3, the DNA is TGTGCCTCAATCTGGGGCAGGGAGGCCTATGGCTACACCTTC.